Included here is one TCR beta chain sequence, with context. Its antigen is currently not known. The sample holds no much larger clone one base away, and base qualities are not on file. The data are from a study of blood T cell repertoires in COVID-19 (TCRdb year 2020). For context, the study as a whole: Samples from collaborators originated in the United States, Italy and Spain and spanned both the acute and convalescent phases of COVID-19. The prospective study material was composed of cDNA or gDNA derived from T cells, B-cell-depleted T cells, or PBMCs. The dataset comprised deeply sampled blood TCRbeta repertoires from subjects exposed to, actively infected with, or recovered from COVID-19. The repertoires were released in a freely available public database intended as a resource for research on the immune response to SARS-CoV-2. Samples were obtained from the ongoing ImmuneRACE study (first 160 participants) and from 1,254 subjects provided by 6 global collaborators. Sample metadata almost always included a de-identified subject ID, COVID-19 status, age in years and sex. HLA class I and class II types, where available, came from metadata supplied by the sample provider rather than from assay-based typing. Overall results and qualifications from the work: The amount of clinical and demographic metadata varied by source and participant and was provided uncurated.

Each collaborating institution followed its own protocols to collect whole blood in K2EDTA tubes. Collaborator samples were shipped for TCRbeta analysis as frozen whole blood, isolated PBMCs, or DNA extracted from either sample type. TCRbeta CDR3 regions were amplified from genomic DNA by means of the immunoSEQ Assay, a bias-controlled multiplex PCR. The authors' analysis ran thus. Within the assay, amplification of reference gene primers was used to estimate how many nucleated cells each sample contained. To quantify the absolute abundance of each unique TCRbeta CDR3 rearrangement, sequence reads were collapsed and filtered. Productive Simpson clonality was computed per sample as the square root of Simpson's diversity index over productive rearrangements. TCRdb took over this immuneACCESS table, retaining in-frame rearrangements with V and J assigned. Such tables are incomplete; in checked studies, under half of the missing clones stem from an unresolved V gene, and the remainder is unexplained. The V and J calls and clone size come from that table; D and trimming were worked out from the DNA. Present in this sample are 200,000 to 300,000 clones, approximately 78% of which were seen just once. The ten largest clonotypes hold around 3.3% of the sample.

V is shortened by 0 bases, J by 5 bases, and the region joining them spans 11 bases. The CDR3 runs 15 amino acids, cysteine and phenylalanine included. Only the CDR3 region is kept as DNA, spanning 45 bases read in frame from base 1. In the germline V gene, CDR1 corresponds to SGDLS and CDR2 to YYNGEE. This TCR derives from a woman aged 18-30 years with acute or convalescent COVID-19. The sequencing sample was made of peripheral blood. The rearrangement combines TRBV9 with TRBJ2-2; possibly the D gene is TRBD1, per 6 matching bases. The CDR3 here reads CASSVDVRGTGELFF. Read as DNA, the sequence is TGTGCCAGCAGCGTAGACGTTAGGGGGACCGGGGAGCTGTTTTTT.